These 4 T cell receptor beta chains share one sample of origin, sequenced in a study of regulatory T cells in long-lasting Graves disease. CDR3-region Arm-PCR and iRepertoire HTBI primers produced the TCR beta libraries. TCRdb re-analysed the multiplex PCR reads in MiXCR, keeping a single row per CDR3 protein. Here the sample spans hundreds of thousands of distinct CDR3 sequences, 16% being singletons. The time point here: newly diagnosed GD, antithyroid drugs for less than 3 months. Extracted RNA from PBMCs served as the source of the TCR library. The data also belong to a second study, concerning T cells in Graves' hyperthyroidism and ophthalmopathy.

Source: peripheral blood mononuclear cells (PBMCs), taken at new diagnosis, from a patient treated with antithyroid drugs. These receptors came from a woman in her 30s with Graves disease.

This clonotype was recorded many times. The chain links TRBV29-1 to TRBJ1-1; TRBD1 agrees at 9 bases. Germline CDR1 and CDR2: SQVTM and ANQGSEA. V gave up 4 bases and J gave up 1 base; unmatched junction bases: 7. CDR3 length equals 15 residues. CDR3 coding DNA: TGCAGCGTTGGGGCTACGACAGGGGGGAACACTGAAGCTTTCTTT. This sequence encodes CSVGATTGGNTEAFF. The whole variable domain, remainder taken from reference TRBV29-1 and TRBJ1-1, is SAVISQKPSRDICQRGTSLTIQCQVDSQVTMMFWYRQQPGQSLTLIATANQGSEATYESGFVIDKFPISRPNLTFSTLTVSNMSPEDSSIYLCSVGATTGGNTEAFFGQGTRLTVV.

Many counts were recorded for this clonotype. The chain links TRBV18 to TRBJ2-1; 8 nucleotides align to TRBD2. With 0 bases clipped from V and 6 bases from J, the junction kept 7 bases outside the gene matches. Germline V gives CDR1 KGHSH, CDR2 LQKENI. The CDR3 runs to 16 residues. Written as DNA, the CDR3 is TGTGCCAGCTCACCACCTGCCAGCGGGAGTAGCAATGAGCAGTTCTTC. It specifies CASSPPASGSSNEQFF.

There are many counts of this clonotype. The V and J genes are TRBV20-1 and TRBJ2-1, with 13 nucleotides matching TRBD2. Germline lookup yields CDR1 DFQATT and CDR2 SNEGSKA (reference sequence). V lost 6 bases and J lost 4; bases outside the gene matches: 3. The CDR3 contains 14 residues. As DNA, the CDR3 is TGCAGTGCGCAGACTAGCGGGAGGTACAATGAGCAGTTCTTC. Amino acid sequence: CSAQTSGRYNEQFF.

This clonotype was detected a few times. The CDR3 protein is CASSYAPRVSAEAFF. The CDR3 region has the DNA TGTGCCAGCAGCTACGCCCCGCGCGTTTCTGCTGAAGCTTTCTTT. The chain uses TRBV5-6 and TRBJ1-1; D not certain. V lost 3 bases and J 6 bases, leaving 18 bases between the germline ends. From germline, CDR1 is SGHDT and CDR2 YYEEEE. The CDR3 totals 15 residues.